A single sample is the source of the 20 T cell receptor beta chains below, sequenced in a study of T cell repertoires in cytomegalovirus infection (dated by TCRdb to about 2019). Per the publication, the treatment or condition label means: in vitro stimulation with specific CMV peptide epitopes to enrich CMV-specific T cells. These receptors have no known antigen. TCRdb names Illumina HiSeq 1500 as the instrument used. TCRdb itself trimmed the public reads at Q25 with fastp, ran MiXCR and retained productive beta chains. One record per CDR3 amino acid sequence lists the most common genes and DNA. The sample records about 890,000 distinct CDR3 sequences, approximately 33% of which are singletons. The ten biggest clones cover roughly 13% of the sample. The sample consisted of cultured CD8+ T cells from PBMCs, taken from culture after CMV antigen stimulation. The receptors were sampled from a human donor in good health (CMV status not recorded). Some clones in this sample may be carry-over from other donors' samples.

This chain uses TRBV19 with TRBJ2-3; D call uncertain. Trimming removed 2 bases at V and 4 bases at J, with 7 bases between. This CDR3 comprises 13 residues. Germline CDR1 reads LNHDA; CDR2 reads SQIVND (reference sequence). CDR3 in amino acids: CASSINLADTQYF. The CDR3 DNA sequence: TGTGCCAGTAGTATAAATCTCGCAGATACGCAGTATTTT.

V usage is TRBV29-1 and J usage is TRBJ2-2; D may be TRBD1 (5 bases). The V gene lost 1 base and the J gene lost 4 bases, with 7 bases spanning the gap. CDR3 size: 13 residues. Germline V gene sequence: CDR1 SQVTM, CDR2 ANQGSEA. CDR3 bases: TGCAGCGTTGAAGGGGGCGGCACCGGGGAGCTGTTTTTT. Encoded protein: CSVEGGGTGELFF.

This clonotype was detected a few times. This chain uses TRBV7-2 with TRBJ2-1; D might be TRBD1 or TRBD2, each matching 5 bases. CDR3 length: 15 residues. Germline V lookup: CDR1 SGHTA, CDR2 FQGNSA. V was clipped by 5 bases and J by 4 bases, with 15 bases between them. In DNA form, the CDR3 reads TGTGCCAGCAGCCTATTCGAGGGGCAATACAATGAGCAGTTCTTC. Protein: CASSLFEGQYNEQFF.

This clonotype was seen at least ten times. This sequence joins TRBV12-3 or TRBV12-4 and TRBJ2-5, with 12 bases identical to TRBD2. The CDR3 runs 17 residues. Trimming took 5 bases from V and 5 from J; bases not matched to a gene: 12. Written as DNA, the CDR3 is TGTGCCAGCAGTGGACTAGCGGGGATATCCATAACGGAGACCCAGTACTTC. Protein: CASSGLAGISITETQYF.

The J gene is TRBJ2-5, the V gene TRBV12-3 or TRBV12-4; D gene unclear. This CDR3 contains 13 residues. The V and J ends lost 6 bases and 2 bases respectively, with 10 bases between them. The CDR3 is CASSLDWQETQYF. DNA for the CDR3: TGTGCCAGCAGCCTAGACTGGCAAGAGACCCAGTACTTC.

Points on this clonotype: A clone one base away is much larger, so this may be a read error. CDR3 nucleotides: TGTGCCAGCAGCTTCTACGTGACAGGGAACTATGGCTACACCTTC. It encodes CASSFYVTGNYGYTF. V and J are TRBV7-2 and TRBJ1-2; TRBD1 matches at 7 bases. V lost 3 bases, J lost 2 bases, and 6 bases stayed unmatched. CDR3 length equals 15 residues. Per germline, CDR1 SGHTA and CDR2 FQGNSA.

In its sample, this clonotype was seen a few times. In DNA form, the CDR3 reads TGTGCCAGCAGCCCCTGGACAGCCAAGCTAAACACTGAAGCTTTCTTT. Its translation: CASSPWTAKLNTEAFF. This rearrangement joins TRBV11-2 to TRBJ1-1, with D tentatively TRBD1 (6 bases). CDR3 length: 16 residues. From germline, CDR1 is SGHAT and CDR2 FQNNGV. Deletions cut 5 bases from V and 2 bases from J, with 18 bases between.

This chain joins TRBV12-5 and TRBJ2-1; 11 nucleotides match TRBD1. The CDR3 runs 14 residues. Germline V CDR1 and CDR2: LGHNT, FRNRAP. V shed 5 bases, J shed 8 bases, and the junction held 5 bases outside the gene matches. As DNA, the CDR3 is TGTGCTAGTGGTCCGGACAGGGGGCCCGATGAGCAGTTCTTC. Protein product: CASGPDRGPDEQFF.

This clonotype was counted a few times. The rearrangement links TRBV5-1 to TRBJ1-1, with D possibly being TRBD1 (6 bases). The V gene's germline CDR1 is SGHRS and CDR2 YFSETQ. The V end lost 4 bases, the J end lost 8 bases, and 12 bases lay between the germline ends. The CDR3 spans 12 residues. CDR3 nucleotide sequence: TGCGCCAGCAGCGAAGGGACAAGCGAAGCTTTCTTT. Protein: CASSEGTSEAFF. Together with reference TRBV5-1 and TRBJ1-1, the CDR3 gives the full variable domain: KAGVTQTPRYLIKTRGQQVTLSCSPISGHRSVSWYQQTPGQGLQFLFEYFSETQRNKGNFPGRFSGRQFSNSRSEMNVSTLELGDSALYLCASSEGTSEAFFGQGTRLTVV.

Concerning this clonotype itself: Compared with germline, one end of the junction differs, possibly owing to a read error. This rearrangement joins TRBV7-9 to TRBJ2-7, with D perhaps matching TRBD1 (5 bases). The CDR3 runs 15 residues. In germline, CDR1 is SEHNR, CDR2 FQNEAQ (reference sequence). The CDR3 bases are TGTGCCAGCAGCTTAGTAAGTGGGGCGATCTACGGGCAGTACTTC. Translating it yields CASSLVSGAIYGQYF. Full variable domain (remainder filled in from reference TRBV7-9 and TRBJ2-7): DTGVSQNPRHKITKRGQNVTFRCDPISEHNRLYWYRQTLGQGPEFLTYFQNEAQLEKSRLLSDRFSAERPKGSFSTLEIQRTEQGDSAMYLCASSLVSGAIYGQYFGPGTRLTVT.

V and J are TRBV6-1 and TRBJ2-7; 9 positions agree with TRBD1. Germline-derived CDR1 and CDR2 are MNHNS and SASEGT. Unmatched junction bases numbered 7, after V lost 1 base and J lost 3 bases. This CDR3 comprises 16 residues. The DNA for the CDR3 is TGTGCCAGCAGTGAAGACAGGGGGCTTGGTTTCTACGAGCAGTACGTC. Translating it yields CASSEDRGLGFYEQYV.

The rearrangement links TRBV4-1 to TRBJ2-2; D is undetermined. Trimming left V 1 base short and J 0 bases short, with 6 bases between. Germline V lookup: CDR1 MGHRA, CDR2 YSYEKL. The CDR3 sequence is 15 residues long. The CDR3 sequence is CASSQGPSNTGELFF. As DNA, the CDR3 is TGCGCCAGCAGCCAAGGACCATCGAACACCGGGGAGCTGTTTTTT.

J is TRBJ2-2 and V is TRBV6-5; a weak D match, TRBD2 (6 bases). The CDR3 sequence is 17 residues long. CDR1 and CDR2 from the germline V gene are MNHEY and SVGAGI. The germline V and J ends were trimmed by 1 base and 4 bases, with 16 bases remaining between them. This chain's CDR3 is CASSYYTGRSGTGELFF. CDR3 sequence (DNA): TGTGCCAGCAGTTACTACACTGGGAGGTCAGGCACCGGGGAGCTGTTTTTT.

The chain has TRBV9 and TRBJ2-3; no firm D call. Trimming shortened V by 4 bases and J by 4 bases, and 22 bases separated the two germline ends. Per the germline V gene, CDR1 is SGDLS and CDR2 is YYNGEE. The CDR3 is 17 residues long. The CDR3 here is CASSTIQDGWGPDTQYF. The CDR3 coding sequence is TGTGCCAGCAGCACCATCCAGGACGGCTGGGGTCCAGATACGCAGTATTTT.

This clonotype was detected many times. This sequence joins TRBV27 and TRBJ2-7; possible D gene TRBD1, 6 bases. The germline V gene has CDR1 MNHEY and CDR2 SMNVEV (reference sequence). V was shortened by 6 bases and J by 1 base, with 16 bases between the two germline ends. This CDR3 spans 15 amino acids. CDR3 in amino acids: CASSSGAYGSYEQYF. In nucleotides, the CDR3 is TGTGCCAGCAGCTCAGGGGCATACGGATCCTACGAGCAGTACTTC.

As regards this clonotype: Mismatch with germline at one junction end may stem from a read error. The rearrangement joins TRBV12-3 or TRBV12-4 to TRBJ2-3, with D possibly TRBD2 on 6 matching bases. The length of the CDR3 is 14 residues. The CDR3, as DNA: TGTGCCAGCAGTTTCTCGGGACTCGACGACCTTCAGGATTTT. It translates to CASSFSGLDDLQDF.

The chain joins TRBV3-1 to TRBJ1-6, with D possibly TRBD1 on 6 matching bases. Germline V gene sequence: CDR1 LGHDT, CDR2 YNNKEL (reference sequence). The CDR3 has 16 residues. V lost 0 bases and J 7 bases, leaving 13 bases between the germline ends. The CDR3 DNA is TGTGCCAGCAGCCAAGACGGCAGGGGCGGAAATTCACCCCTCCACTTT. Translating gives CASSQDGRGGNSPLHF.

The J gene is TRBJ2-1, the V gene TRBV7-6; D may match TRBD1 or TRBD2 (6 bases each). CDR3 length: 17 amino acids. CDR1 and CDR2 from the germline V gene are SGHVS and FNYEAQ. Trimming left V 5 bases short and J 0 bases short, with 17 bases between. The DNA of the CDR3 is TGTGCCAGCAGCCTGAGGAGGGGGTCGAGCTCCTACAATGAGCAGTTCTTC. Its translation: CASSLRRGSSSYNEQFF.

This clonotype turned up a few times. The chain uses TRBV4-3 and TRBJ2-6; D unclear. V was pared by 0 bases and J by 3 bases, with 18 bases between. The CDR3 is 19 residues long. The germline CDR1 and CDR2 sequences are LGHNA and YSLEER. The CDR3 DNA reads TGCGCCAGCAGCCAAGATTCTGGTAGCTGGGGAAGTGGGGCCAACGTCCTGACTTTC. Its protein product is CASSQDSGSWGSGANVLTF.

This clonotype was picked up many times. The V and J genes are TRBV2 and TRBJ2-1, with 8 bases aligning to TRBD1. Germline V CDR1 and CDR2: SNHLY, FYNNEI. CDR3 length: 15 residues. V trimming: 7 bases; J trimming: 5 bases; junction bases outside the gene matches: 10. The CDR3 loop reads CASTTDRGRDNEQFF. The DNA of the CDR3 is TGTGCCAGCACCACAGACAGGGGTCGCGACAATGAGCAGTTCTTC. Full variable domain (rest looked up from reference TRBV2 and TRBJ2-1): EPEVTQTPSHQVTQMGQEVILRCVPISNHLYFYWYRQILGQKVEFLVSFYNNEISEKSEIFDDQFSVERPDGSNFTLKIRSTKLEDSAMYFCASTTDRGRDNEQFFGPGTRLTVL.